The clone carrying this TCR beta chain came up a few times. Antigen specificity is unknown. 13 Jbeta primers and 60 Vbeta primers were used for the PCR. Produced via immunoSEQ multiplex PCR; TCRdb's table is partial and in-frame only. This table holds over 75,000 clones, roughly 79% found once. The CDR3 length is 17 residues. Germline V gene lookup returns CDR1 SGHNT and CDR2 YYREEE (reference sequence). The V gene end was trimmed by 3 bases and the J gene end by 0 bases; junction bases not matched to a gene: 8. The data are from a study of cytomegalovirus exposure and HLA in healthy donors. Study-level findings and limits: A highly shared variant cluster was judged a likely technical artifact.

The chain joins TRBV5-4 to TRBJ2-2; 7 bases are a match to TRBD2. Sequencing was done on a sample of PBMCs. This receptor was identified in a female donor in good health and CMV-seronegative. CDR3 sequence (DNA): TGTGCCAGCAGCTCCTCTGCAGCGGGGACGAACACCGGGGAGCTGTTTTTT. This gives the protein CASSSSAAGTNTGELFF. The full variable domain, rest sourced from reference TRBV5-4 and TRBJ2-2, is ETGVTQSPTHLIKTRGQQVTLRCSSQSGHNTVSWYQQALGQGPQFIFQYYREEENGRGNFPPRFSGLQFPNYSSELNVNALELDDSALYLCASSSSAAGTNTGELFFGEGSRLTVL.